The present TCR beta chain was sequenced within a study of T cell responses to AZD1222 COVID-19 vaccine. Points from the study as a whole: The span of vaccine-associated CD4 TCRs extended across spike, with dominance at 160-218 and 743-854. Donors were mostly white British, more females; clonal diversity possibly underestimated.

A remark on this clone: The antigen is unknown.

The method was immunoSEQ multiplex PCR; TCRdb's version includes in-frame clones alone and lacks a portion of them. Of about 160,000 clones in the sample, roughly 94% were seen once. Germline V gene sequence: CDR1 MGHRA, CDR2 YSYEKL. V was pared by 1 base and J by 11 bases, with 14 bases between. The CDR3 covers 13 residues. This clonotype was sampled from an adult who received the AZD1222 COVID-19 vaccine. This chain joins TRBV4-1 and TRBJ1-1; no clear D gene. The material sequenced was peripheral blood, taken 28 days after the second AZD1222 dose. CDR3 protein: CASSQVGPAGAFF. CDR3 nucleotides: TGCGCCAGCAGCCAAGTAGGGCCCGCGGGCGCTTTCTTT.